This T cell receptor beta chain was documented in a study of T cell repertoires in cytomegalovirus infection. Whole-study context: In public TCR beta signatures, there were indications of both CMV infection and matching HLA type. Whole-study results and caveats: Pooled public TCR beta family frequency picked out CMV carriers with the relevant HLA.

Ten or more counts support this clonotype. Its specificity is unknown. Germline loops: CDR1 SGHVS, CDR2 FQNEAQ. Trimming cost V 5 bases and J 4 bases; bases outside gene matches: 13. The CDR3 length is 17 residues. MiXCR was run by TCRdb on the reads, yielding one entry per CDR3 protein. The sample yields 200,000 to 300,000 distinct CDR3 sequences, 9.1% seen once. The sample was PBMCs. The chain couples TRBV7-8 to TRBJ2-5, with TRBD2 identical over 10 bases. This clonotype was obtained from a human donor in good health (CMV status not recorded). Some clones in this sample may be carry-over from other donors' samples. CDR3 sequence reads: CASSPGSLAGAGETQYF. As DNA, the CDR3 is TGTGCCAGCAGCCCCGGGTCCCTAGCGGGAGCTGGAGAGACCCAGTACTTC.